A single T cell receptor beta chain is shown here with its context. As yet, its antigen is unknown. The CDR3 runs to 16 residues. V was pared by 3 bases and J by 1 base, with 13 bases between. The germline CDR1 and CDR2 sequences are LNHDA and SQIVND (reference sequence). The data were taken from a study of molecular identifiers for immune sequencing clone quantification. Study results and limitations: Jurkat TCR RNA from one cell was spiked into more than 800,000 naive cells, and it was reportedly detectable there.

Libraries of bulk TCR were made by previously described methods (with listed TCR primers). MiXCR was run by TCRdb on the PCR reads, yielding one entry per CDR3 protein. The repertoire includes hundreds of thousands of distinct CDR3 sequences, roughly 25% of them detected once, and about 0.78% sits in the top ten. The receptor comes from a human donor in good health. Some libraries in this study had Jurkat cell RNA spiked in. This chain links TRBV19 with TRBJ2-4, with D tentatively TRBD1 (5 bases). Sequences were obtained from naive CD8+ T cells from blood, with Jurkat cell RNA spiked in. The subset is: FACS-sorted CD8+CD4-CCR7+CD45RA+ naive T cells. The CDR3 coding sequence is TGTGCCAGTAGTATGGACATAAAGGTGGCCAAAAACATTCAGTACTTC. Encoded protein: CASSMDIKVAKNIQYF.